The 19 T cell receptor beta chains in this list originate from one sample, sequenced in a study of shared clonotypes between healthy human individuals. The protocol was immunoSEQ multiplex PCR, while the TCRdb copy is restricted to in-frame clones and leaves out a portion. The table records 850,000 to 1,200,000 clones, roughly 75% of them present only once. Sequenced sample: memory CD4+ T cells sorted from blood. Subset of the sample: CD45RA-negative fraction. The receptors were sampled from a man between 18 and 29 years old in good health.

This clone was counted between two and nine times. The chain couples TRBV11-2 to TRBJ1-2, with TRBD1 identical over 10 bases. The CDR3 spans 14 residues. V shed 6 bases, J shed 8 bases, and the junction held 9 bases outside the gene matches. Germline lookup yields CDR1 SGHAT and CDR2 FQNNGV. This chain's CDR3 is CASSPQRTGGGYTF. In nucleotides, the CDR3 is TGTGCCAGCAGTCCCCAAAGGACAGGGGGAGGCTACACCTTC.

The V call is TRBV5-4, the J call TRBJ1-1; maybe TRBD1 (5 bases). Germline lookup yields CDR1 SGHNT and CDR2 YYREEE (reference sequence). V was shortened by 2 bases and J by 5 bases, with 7 bases between the two germline ends. This CDR3 contains 12 residues. CDR3: CASSFGGTEAFF. CDR3 sequence (DNA): TGTGCCAGCAGCTTCGGGGGGACTGAAGCTTTCTTT.

Comments on this clone: This sample also contains other DNA sequences that code for the same CDR3. V usage is TRBV28 and J usage is TRBJ1-2; no clear D gene. Trimming pared 6 bases from V and 3 bases from J, leaving 8 bases between. The CDR3 totals 12 residues. CDR1 and CDR2 from the germline V gene are MDHEN and SYDVKM. The CDR3 spells CASSYRDYGYTF. The CDR3 bases are TGTGCCAGCAGCTACCGGGACTATGGCTACACCTTC.

The genes are TRBV5-6 and TRBJ2-5, with 9 bases aligning to TRBD1. With the DNA end fitting TRBJ2-7 better, the J assignment may be wrong. The germline V gene encodes CDR1 SGHDT and CDR2 YYEEEE. The CDR3 consists of 15 residues. The CDR3 protein is CASSFTGTGYYEQYF. In nucleotides, the CDR3 is TGTGCCAGCAGCTTTACCGGGACAGGGTACTACGAGCAGTACTTC.

This clone was counted once. The chain uses TRBV5-1 and TRBJ2-7; D gene ambiguous. Germline V lookup: CDR1 SGHRS, CDR2 YFSETQ. There are 14 residues in the CDR3. V was pared by 4 bases and J by 1 base, with 12 bases between. The CDR3 region is CASSPPTESYEQYF. The CDR3 coding sequence is TGCGCCAGCAGCCCTCCCACAGAGTCCTACGAGCAGTACTTC. Combining the CDR3 with reference TRBV5-1 and TRBJ2-7 gives the whole variable domain KAGVTQTPRYLIKTRGQQVTLSCSPISGHRSVSWYQQTPGQGLQFLFEYFSETQRNKGNFPGRFSGRQFSNSRSEMNVSTLELGDSALYLCASSPPTESYEQYFGPGTRLTVT.

The chain links TRBV5-6 to TRBJ2-2; unclear D gene. Looked up from germline, CDR1 is SGHDT and CDR2 is YYEEEE. The CDR3 covers 14 residues. V dropped 0 bases and J dropped 4 bases, with 7 bases sitting between them. In nucleotides, the CDR3 is TGTGCCAGCAGCTTGGGGCAATTCACCGGGGAGCTGTTTTTT. It is translated as CASSLGQFTGELFF.

This chain joins TRBV6-5 and TRBJ1-5; no clear D gene. The CDR3 runs to 15 residues. V shed 6 bases and J shed 7 bases, with 19 bases lying between them. In germline, CDR1 is MNHEY, CDR2 SVGAGI. The CDR3 coding sequence is TGTGCCAGCAGGCCCCGGGCCGACACTTCCCAGCCCCAGCATTTT. Amino acid sequence: CASRPRADTSQPQHF.

V usage is TRBV2 and J usage is TRBJ1-2; 8 bases line up with TRBD1. The CDR3 has 14 amino acids. Looked up from germline, CDR1 is SNHLY and CDR2 is FYNNEI. After removal of 8 bases from V and 4 bases from J, the junction contained 9 bases not matched to a gene. CDR3 amino acids: CASLMTGATYGYTF. The CDR3 DNA follows: TGTGCCAGCCTCATGACAGGGGCTACCTATGGCTACACCTTC.

This sequence joins TRBV5-8 and TRBJ2-4; 8 nucleotides align to TRBD1. The V segment lost 2 bases and the J segment 8 bases; nucleotides outside the gene matches: 12. Germline V gives CDR1 SGHTS, CDR2 YDEGEE. This CDR3 is 16 amino acids long. CDR3 in amino acids: CASSLPPRTGWDIQYF. Written as DNA, the CDR3 is TGTGCCAGCAGCTTACCCCCGCGGACAGGGTGGGACATTCAGTACTTC.

The genes are TRBV28 and TRBJ1-1, with 8 bases identical to TRBD1. CDR1 MDHEN and CDR2 SYDVKM come from the germline V gene. This CDR3 contains 17 residues. The trim removed 2 bases at V and 2 bases at J, leaving 10 bases unmatched. The chain's CDR3 is CASSLNGQGPFNTEAFF. Written as DNA, the CDR3 is TGTGCCAGCAGTTTAAATGGACAGGGACCTTTTAACACTGAAGCTTTCTTT.

V gene TRBV18 combines with J gene TRBJ2-5; either TRBD1 or TRBD2 may supply D (5 bases each). The end of the DNA aligns better with TRBJ2-7, so the J call may be wrong. This CDR3 is built from 14 residues. CDR1 and CDR2 (germline): KGHSH, LQKENI. The CDR3 DNA reads TGTGCCAGCTCAACGGGACGCCAGTCTTACGAGCAGTACTTC. It specifies CASSTGRQSYEQYF.

V gene TRBV5-1 combines with J gene TRBJ2-3; D remains ambiguous. In germline, CDR1 is SGHRS, CDR2 YFSETQ. V lost 0 bases, J lost 8 bases, and 10 bases lay in between. This CDR3 has 13 amino acids. CDR3 amino acids: CASSLDFVGTQYF. The CDR3 DNA sequence: TGCGCCAGCAGCTTGGATTTTGTGGGTACGCAGTATTTT.

This clone turned up a few times. This chain connects TRBV5-6 to TRBJ1-2, with a tentative D call TRBD1 (5 bases). Germline CDR1 SGHDT, CDR2 YYEEEE. V was pared by 0 bases and J by 7 bases, with 10 bases between. This CDR3 is 13 amino acids long. As DNA, the CDR3 is TGTGCCAGCAGCTTGGCCGCGGGGGTTGGCTACACCTTC. Its translation is CASSLAAGVGYTF.

A remark on this clone: This sample also contains other DNA sequences that code for the same CDR3. This chain links TRBV19 with TRBJ1-2; unclear D gene. Germline V lookup: CDR1 LNHDA, CDR2 SQIVND (reference sequence). The CDR3 length is 13 residues. The V gene lost 5 bases and the J gene lost 2 bases, with 9 bases spanning the gap. CDR3 in amino acids: CASSPPVNYGYTF. Here the CDR3 DNA reads TGTGCCAGTAGTCCCCCGGTCAACTATGGCTACACCTTC.

Concerning this clone: A much larger clone differs by one base, so this may be a read error. This sample also contains other DNA sequences that code for the same CDR3. The rearrangement uses TRBV7-2 and TRBJ2-7; no definite D call. Trimming pared 4 bases from V and 2 bases from J, leaving 3 bases between. The CDR3 covers 11 residues. CDR1 is SGHTA and CDR2 is FQGNSA in the germline V gene. The CDR3 spells CASSSTYEQYF. CDR3 DNA sequence: TGTGCCAGCAGCTCCACCTACGAGCAGTACTTC.

The chain recombines TRBV27 with TRBJ1-6; D perhaps matches TRBD1 (6 bases). The germline V and J ends were trimmed by 5 bases and 2 bases, with 22 bases remaining between them. Germline V CDR1 and CDR2: MNHEY, SMNVEV (reference sequence). The CDR3 sequence is 19 residues long. The CDR3 nucleotides are TGTGCCAGCAGTCCACAAAGAGAGCTCGGGGGCCCCTATAATTCACCCCTCCACTTT. It translates to CASSPQRELGGPYNSPLHF.

This clone was counted between two and nine times. The chain uses TRBV18 and TRBJ2-7; 7 bases match TRBD2. Germline CDR1 reads KGHSH; CDR2 reads LQKENI. The CDR3 loop spans 13 amino acids. J lost 1 base, V lost 6 bases, and 3 bases had no gene match. The CDR3, as DNA: TGTGCCAGCTCGGGGGGGGGTTCCTACGAGCAGTACTTC. It is translated as CASSGGGSYEQYF.

The chain combines TRBV10-3 with TRBJ1-6; D is possibly TRBD1 (6 bases). The CDR3 extends over 14 amino acids. V lost 6 bases, J lost 8 bases, and 14 bases lay in between. Germline CDR1 and CDR2: ENHRY and SYGVKD. The CDR3 is CAIREATGHSPLHF. The CDR3 DNA follows: TGTGCCATCAGGGAAGCAACAGGGCATTCACCCCTCCACTTT.

The chain carries TRBV9 and TRBJ2-1; 9 bases match TRBD1. The CDR3 covers 14 residues. J gave up 5 bases and V 0 bases, and 0 bases lay outside the gene matches. Per germline, CDR1 SGDLS and CDR2 YYNGEE. The CDR3 sequence: CASSVGDRDNEQFF. Written as DNA, the CDR3 is TGTGCCAGCAGCGTAGGGGACAGGGACAATGAGCAGTTCTTC.